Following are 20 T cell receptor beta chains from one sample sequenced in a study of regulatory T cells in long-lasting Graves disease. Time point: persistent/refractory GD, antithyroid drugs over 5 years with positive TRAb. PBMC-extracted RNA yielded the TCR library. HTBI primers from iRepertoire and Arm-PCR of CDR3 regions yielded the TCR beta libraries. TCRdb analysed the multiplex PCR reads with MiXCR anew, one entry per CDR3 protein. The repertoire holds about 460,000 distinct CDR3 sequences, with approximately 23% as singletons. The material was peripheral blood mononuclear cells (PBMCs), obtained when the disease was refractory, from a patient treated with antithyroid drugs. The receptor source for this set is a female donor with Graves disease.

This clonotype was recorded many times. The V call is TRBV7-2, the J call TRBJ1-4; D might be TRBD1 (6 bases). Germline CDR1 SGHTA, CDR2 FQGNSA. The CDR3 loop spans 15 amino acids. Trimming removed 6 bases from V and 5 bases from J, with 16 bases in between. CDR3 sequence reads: CASSRGATLNEKLFF. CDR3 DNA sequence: TGTGCCAGCAGTAGGGGGGCAACGCTGAATGAAAAACTGTTTTTT.

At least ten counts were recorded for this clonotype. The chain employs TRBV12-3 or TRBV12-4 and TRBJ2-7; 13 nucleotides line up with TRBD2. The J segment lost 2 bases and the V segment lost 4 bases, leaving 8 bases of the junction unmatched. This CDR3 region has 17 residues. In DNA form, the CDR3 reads TGTGCCAGCAGTTCCCGAACTAGCGGGGGGGGGACCTACGAGCAGTACTTC. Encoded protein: CASSSRTSGGGTYEQYF.

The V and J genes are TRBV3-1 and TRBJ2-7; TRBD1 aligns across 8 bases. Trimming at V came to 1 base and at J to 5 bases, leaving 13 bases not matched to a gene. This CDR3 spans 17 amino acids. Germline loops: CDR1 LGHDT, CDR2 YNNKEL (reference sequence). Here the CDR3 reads CASSQGAYRTGNHEQYF. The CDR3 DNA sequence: TGTGCCAGCAGCCAAGGGGCTTACCGGACAGGGAACCACGAGCAGTACTTC.

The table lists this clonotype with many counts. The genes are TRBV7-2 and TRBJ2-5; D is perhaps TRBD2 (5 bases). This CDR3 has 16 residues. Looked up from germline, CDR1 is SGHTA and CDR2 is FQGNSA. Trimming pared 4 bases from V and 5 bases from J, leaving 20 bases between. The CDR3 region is CASSSRTGYSRETQYF. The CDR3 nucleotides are TGTGCCAGCAGCTCACGGACGGGATACTCTCGGGAGACCCAGTACTTC.

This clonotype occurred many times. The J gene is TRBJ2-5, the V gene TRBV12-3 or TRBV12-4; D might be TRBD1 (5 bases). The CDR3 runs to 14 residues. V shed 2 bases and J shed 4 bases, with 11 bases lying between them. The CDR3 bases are TGTGCCAGCAGTTTACATGGGGCTCGAGAGACCCAGTACTTC. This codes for CASSLHGARETQYF.

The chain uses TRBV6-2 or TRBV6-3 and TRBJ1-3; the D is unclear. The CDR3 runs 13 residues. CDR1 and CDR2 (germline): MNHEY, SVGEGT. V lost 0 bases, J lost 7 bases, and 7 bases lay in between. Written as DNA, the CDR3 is TGTGCCAGCAGTTACTCCCCCGGGAACACCATATATTTT. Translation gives CASSYSPGNTIYF.

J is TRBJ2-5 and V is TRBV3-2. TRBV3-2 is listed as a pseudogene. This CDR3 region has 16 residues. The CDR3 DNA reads TGTGCCAGCAGCCAACCAGTGGACGGTACCGGAGAGACCCAGTACTTC. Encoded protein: CASSQPVDGTGETQYF.

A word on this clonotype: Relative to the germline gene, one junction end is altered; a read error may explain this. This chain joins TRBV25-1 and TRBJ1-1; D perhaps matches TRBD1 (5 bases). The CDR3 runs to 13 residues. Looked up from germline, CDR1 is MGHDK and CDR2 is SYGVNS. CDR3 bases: TGTGCCAAGTCGGGACCGCAGAACGCTGAAGCTTTCTTT. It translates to CAKSGPQNAEAFF.

CDR3 amino acids: CASSQLGRGDTEAFF. The DNA of the CDR3 is TGTGCCAGCAGCCAACTGGGGCGGGGGGACACTGAAGCTTTCTTT. The rearrangement uses TRBV12-3 or TRBV12-4 and TRBJ1-1, with a possible D match to TRBD1 (5 bases). This CDR3 has 15 amino acids. V was trimmed by 6 bases and J by 3 bases, leaving 17 bases between them.

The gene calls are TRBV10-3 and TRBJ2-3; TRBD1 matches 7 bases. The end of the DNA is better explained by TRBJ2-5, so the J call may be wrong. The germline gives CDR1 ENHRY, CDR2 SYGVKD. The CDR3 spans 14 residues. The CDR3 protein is CAIRADRARETQYF. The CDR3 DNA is TGTGCCATCAGGGCCGACAGGGCTCGAGAGACCCAGTACTTC.

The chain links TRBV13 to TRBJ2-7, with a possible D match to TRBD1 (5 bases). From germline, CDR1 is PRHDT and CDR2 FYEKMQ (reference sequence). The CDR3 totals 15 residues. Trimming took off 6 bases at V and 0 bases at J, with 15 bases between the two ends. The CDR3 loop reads CASRKMTESSYEQYF. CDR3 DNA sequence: TGTGCCAGCAGAAAAATGACAGAAAGCTCCTACGAGCAGTACTTC.

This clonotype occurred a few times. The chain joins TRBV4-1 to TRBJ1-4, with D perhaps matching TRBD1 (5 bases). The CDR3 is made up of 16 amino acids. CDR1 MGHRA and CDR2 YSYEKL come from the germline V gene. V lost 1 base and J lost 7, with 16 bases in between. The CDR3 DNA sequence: TGCGCCAGCAGCCAAGTTGGGGCGCTGATCTCTGAAAAACTGTTTTTT. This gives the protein CASSQVGALISEKLFF.

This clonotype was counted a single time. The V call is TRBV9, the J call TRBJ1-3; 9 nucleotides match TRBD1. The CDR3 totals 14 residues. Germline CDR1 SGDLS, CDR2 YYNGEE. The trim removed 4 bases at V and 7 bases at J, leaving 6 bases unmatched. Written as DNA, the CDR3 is TGTGCCAGCAGCATTCAAGACAGGGGGAACACCATATATTTT. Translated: CASSIQDRGNTIYF.

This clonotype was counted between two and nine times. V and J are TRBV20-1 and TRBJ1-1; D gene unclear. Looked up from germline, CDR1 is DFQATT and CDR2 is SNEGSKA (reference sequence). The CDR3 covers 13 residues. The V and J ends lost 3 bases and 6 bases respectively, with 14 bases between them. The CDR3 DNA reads TGCAGTGCTAGGACCCCCCTAGGCGCTGAAGCTTTCTTT. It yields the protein CSARTPLGAEAFF.

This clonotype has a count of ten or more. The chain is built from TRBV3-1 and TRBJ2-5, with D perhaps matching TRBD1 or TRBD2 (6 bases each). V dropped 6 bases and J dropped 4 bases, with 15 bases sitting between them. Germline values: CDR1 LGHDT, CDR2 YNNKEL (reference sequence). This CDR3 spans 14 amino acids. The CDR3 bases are TGTGCCAGCAGGAATAGTGGGGGGCGAGAGACCCAGTACTTC. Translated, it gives CASRNSGGRETQYF.

CDR3 amino acids: CASSPRTGGQPQHF. DNA of the CDR3: TGTGCCAGCAGTCCCCGGACAGGAGGCCAGCCCCAGCATTTT. The rearrangement joins TRBV25-1 to TRBJ1-5; 7 bases are shared with TRBD1. With 5 bases clipped from V and 7 bases from J, the junction kept 8 bases outside the gene matches. The CDR3 runs 14 residues. Germline V gene sequence: CDR1 MGHDK, CDR2 SYGVNS.

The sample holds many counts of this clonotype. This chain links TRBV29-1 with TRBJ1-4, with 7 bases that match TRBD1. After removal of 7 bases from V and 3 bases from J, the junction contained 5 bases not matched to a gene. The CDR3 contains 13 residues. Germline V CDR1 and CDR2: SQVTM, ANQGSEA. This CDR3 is CSGSGTANEKLFF. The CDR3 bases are TGCAGCGGGTCGGGGACAGCTAATGAAAAACTGTTTTTT.

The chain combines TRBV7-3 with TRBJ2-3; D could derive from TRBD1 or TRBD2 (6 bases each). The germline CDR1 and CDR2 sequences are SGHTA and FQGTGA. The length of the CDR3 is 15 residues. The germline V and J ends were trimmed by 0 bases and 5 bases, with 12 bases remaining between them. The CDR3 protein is CASSLTAGGGDTQYF. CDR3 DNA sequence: TGTGCCAGCAGCTTAACAGCCGGAGGGGGAGATACGCAGTATTTT.

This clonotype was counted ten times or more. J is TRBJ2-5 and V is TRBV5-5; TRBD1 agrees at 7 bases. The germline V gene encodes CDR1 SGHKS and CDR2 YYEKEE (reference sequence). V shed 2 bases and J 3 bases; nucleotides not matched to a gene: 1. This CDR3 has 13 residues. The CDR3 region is CASSLTGEETQYF. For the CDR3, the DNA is TGTGCCAGCAGCTTAACAGGGGAAGAGACCCAGTACTTC.

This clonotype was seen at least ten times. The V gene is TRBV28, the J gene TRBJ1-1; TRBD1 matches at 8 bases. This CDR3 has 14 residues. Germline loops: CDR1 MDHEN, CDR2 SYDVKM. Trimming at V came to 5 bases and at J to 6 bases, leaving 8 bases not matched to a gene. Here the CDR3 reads CASSIGQGRPEAFF. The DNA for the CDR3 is TGTGCCAGCAGTATAGGACAGGGACGTCCTGAAGCTTTCTTT.